Listed below are T cell receptor beta chains from one sample, sequenced in a study of control samples from healthy donors and cancer patients. Some clones are missing from TCRdb's copy, which holds only in-frame ones; the method was immunoSEQ multiplex PCR. This sample carries 45,000 or so clones, about 89% of them seen once, and the ten largest clones take 10%. The sequenced sample consisted of PBMCs. These TCRs come from a woman aged 55-70 years with lung cancer. The CDR3 runs from the conserved cysteine through the conserved F or W. Each record gives: clone size, D gene, J gene, V gene, CDR3 protein, CDR3 DNA. The D gene is left open where the match is weak. A row's size may be missing; if present it is once, few, many or a size class.

-,-,TRBJ2-3,TRBV3-1/TRBV3-2,CASSLRGDTQYF,TGTGCCAGCAGCCTCCGAGGGGATACGCAGTATTTT
-,-,TRBJ2-5,TRBV29-1,CSVLGMGQKETQYF,TGCAGCGTCCTCGGAATGGGGCAGAAAGAGACCCAGTACTTC
-,-,TRBJ2-5,TRBV6-5,CASSPVPSSKETQYF,TGTGCCAGCAGTCCCGTTCCTAGCTCTAAGGAGACCCAGTACTTC
-,TRBD2,TRBJ2-2,TRBV7-3,CASSKTGLATGELFF,TGTGCCAGCAGCAAAACGGGACTAGCTACCGGGGAGCTGTTTTTT
-,-,TRBJ1-5,TRBV3-1/TRBV3-2,CASSQELGQPQHF,TGTGCCAGCAGCCAAGAATTGGGTCAGCCCCAGCATTTT
-,TRBD2,TRBJ2-7,TRBV7-9,CASTPGVAGEDYEQYF,TGTGCCAGCACCCCCGGAGTTGCGGGAGAGGACTACGAGCAGTACTTC
-,TRBD1,TRBJ2-2,TRBV3-1/TRBV3-2,CASRATGAYTGELFF,TGTGCCAGCAGGGCGACAGGGGCCTACACCGGGGAGCTGTTTTTT
-,-,TRBJ1-4,TRBV4-3,CASSQVGRGVEKLFF,TGCGCCAGCAGCCAAGTCGGAAGGGGGGTTGAAAAACTGTTTTTT
medium-sized,-,TRBJ2-1,TRBV6-1,CASSEEPGTSYNEQFF,TGTGCCAGCAGTGAAGAACCGGGGACTTCCTACAATGAGCAGTTCTTC
-,-,TRBJ2-5,TRBV12-5,CASGLVRRETQYF,TGTGCTAGTGGTTTGGTACGGAGAGAGACCCAGTACTTC
-,-,TRBJ2-4,TRBV9,CASSVGTGSGNIQYF,TGTGCCAGCAGCGTAGGAACGGGATCGGGAAACATTCAGTACTTC
-,-,TRBJ2-7,TRBV6-5,CASSYTTQGVRYEQYF,TGTGCCAGCAGTTACACTACGCAGGGCGTACGCTACGAGCAGTACTTC
-,TRBD1,TRBJ2-1,TRBV2,CASSRQGNEQFF,TGTGCCAGCAGTAGACAGGGCAATGAGCAGTTCTTC
-,-,TRBJ2-7,TRBV11-3,CASSSKDSWYF,TGTGCCAGCAGCTCAAAGGACAGTTGGTACTTC
once,TRBD1,TRBJ2-1,TRBV7-3,CASSLGWDRGYNEQFF,TGTGCCAGCAGCTTAGGATGGGACAGGGGATACAATGAGCAGTTCTTC
-,-,TRBJ1-3,TRBV9,CASSAEGQSENTIYF,TGTGCCAGCAGCGCCGAAGGACAGAGTGAAAACACCATATATTTT
-,-,TRBJ2-2,TRBV11-2,CASSGDTGELFF,TGTGCCAGCAGCGGGGACACCGGGGAGCTGTTTTTT
-,TRBD2,TRBJ2-2,TRBV4-1,CASSQVAGVNTGELFF,TGCGCCAGCAGCCAAGTCGCGGGAGTGAACACCGGGGAGCTGTTTTTT
-,-,TRBJ1-2,TRBV6-2/TRBV6-3,CASSTQMNGGYTF,TGTGCCAGCAGTACACAGATGAACGGCGGCTACACCTTC
once,TRBD1,TRBJ2-7,TRBV5-5,CASRRTGGSDEQYF,TGTGCCAGCAGGAGGACAGGGGGCAGCGACGAGCAGTACTTC
-,-,TRBJ2-1,TRBV19,CASNLGSSYNEQFF,TGTGCCAGTAATTTGGGGAGTTCCTACAATGAGCAGTTCTTC
-,-,TRBJ2-3,TRBV10-3,CAISEEGRADTQYF,TGTGCCATCAGTGAAGAGGGGCGAGCAGATACGCAGTATTTT
few,-,TRBJ2-1,TRBV19,CASSISRDNEQFF,TGTGCCAGTAGTATTTCCAGGGACAATGAGCAGTTCTTC
few,TRBD1,TRBJ1-1,TRBV15,CATSRETGGDTEAFF,TGTGCCACCAGCAGGGAGACAGGGGGCGACACTGAAGCTTTCTTT
once,-,TRBJ1-2,TRBV6-5,CASGYWEDGYTF,TGTGCCAGCGGGTACTGGGAGGATGGCTACACCTTC
-,TRBD2,TRBJ2-7,TRBV4-3,CASSQDRFQRGHEQYF,TGCGCCAGCAGCCAAGACCGTTTCCAGCGGGGACACGAGCAGTACTTC
-,TRBD1,TRBJ1-2,TRBV13,CASSQGTGYYGYTF,TGTGCCAGCAGCCAAGGGACAGGTTATTATGGCTACACCTTC
-,TRBD1,TRBJ2-5,TRBV29-1,CSAGQGAGETQYF,TGCAGCGCAGGACAGGGGGCAGGAGAGACCCAGTACTTC
-,-,TRBJ2-3,TRBV6-1,CASSETDGNTQYF,TGTGCCAGCAGTGAAACGGATGGTAATACGCAGTATTTT
-,-,TRBJ2-7,TRBV9,CASSPTANRPYHEQYF,TGTGCCAGCAGCCCCACCGCCAACCGCCCGTACCACGAGCAGTACTTC
-,-,TRBJ1-1,TRBV3-1/TRBV3-2,CASSQAGGMNTEAFF,TGTGCCAGCAGCCAAGCTGGAGGCATGAACACTGAAGCTTTCTTT
-,TRBD2,TRBJ2-1,TRBV27,CASSFKREEQFF,TGTGCCAGCAGTTTTAAGCGGGAGGAGCAGTTCTTC
-,-,TRBJ2-7,TRBV7-9,CASSPSTLSSGEQYF,TGTGCCAGCAGCCCTTCGACCCTCTCCTCCGGGGAGCAGTACTTC
-,TRBD1,TRBJ2-7,TRBV27,CASSLRQGAQNEQYF,TGTGCCAGCAGTTTAAGGCAGGGGGCGCAGAACGAGCAGTACTTC
-,TRBD2,TRBJ2-3,TRBV4-1,CASSQDPSGSGADTQYF,TGCGCCAGCAGCCAAGATCCTAGCGGGAGCGGCGCAGATACGCAGTATTTT
-,-,TRBJ1-1,TRBV10-3,CAISAGTNTEAFF,TGTGCCATCAGTGCAGGGACGAACACTGAAGCTTTCTTT
-,TRBD2,TRBJ2-3,TRBV11-2,CASSSGLAGPGDTQYF,TGTGCCAGCAGCTCGGGACTAGCGGGACCGGGGGATACGCAGTATTTT
-,TRBD2,TRBJ2-7,TRBV19,CASSIASGETYEQYF,TGTGCCAGTAGTATAGCTAGCGGGGAGACCTACGAGCAGTACTTC
-,-,TRBJ1-6,TRBV7-9,CASSLDMGPLHF,TGTGCCAGCAGCTTAGACATGGGACCCCTCCACTTT
few,TRBD1,TRBJ1-1,TRBV7-6,CASSSNRGLANTEAFF,TGTGCCAGCAGCTCCAACAGGGGGTTGGCGAACACTGAAGCTTTCTTT
-,TRBD2,TRBJ2-1,TRBV9,CASSAAGVGNEQFF,TGTGCCAGCAGCGCCGCGGGGGTGGGCAATGAGCAGTTCTTC
-,-,TRBJ1-2,TRBV29-1,CSVERRESNYGYTF,TGCAGCGTTGAAAGACGGGAATCCAACTATGGCTACACCTTC
-,TRBD2,TRBJ2-7,TRBV10-3,CAVQTSGGYEQYF,TGTGCCGTCCAGACTAGCGGAGGCTACGAGCAGTACTTC
-,-,TRBJ1-1,TRBV9,CASSVEGVNTEAFF,TGTGCCAGCAGCGTAGAAGGTGTGAACACTGAAGCTTTCTTT
once,-,TRBJ1-1,TRBV4-1,CASSQVPRNTEAFF,TGCGCCAGCAGCCAAGTACCCAGAAACACTGAAGCTTTCTTT
-,TRBD1,TRBJ1-5,TRBV29-1,CSVEGVRQGQPQHF,TGCAGCGTTGAGGGGGTGAGACAGGGTCAGCCCCAGCATTTT